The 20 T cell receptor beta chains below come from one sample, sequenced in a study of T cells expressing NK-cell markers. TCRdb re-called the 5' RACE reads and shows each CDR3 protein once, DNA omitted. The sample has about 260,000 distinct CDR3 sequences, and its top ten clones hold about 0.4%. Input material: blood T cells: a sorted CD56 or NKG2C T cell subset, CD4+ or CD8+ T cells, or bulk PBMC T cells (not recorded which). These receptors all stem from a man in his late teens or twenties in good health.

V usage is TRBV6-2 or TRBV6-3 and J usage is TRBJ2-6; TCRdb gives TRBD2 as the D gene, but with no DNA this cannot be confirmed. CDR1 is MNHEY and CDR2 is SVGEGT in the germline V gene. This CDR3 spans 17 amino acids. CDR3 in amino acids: CASTPQNSHSGANVLTF.

The CDR3 is CASSRPRDTEAFF. This chain connects TRBV28 to TRBJ1-1. The CDR3 totals 13 residues. Looked up from germline, CDR1 is MDHEN and CDR2 is SYDVKM.

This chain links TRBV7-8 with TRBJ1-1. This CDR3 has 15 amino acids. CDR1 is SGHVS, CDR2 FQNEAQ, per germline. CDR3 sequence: CASSPTVFMNTEAFF. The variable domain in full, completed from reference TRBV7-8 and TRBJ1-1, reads GAGVSQSPRYKVAKRGQDVALRCDPISGHVSLFWYQQALGQGPEFLTYFQNEAQLDKSGLPSDRFFAERPEGSVSTLKIQRTQQEDSAVYLCASSPTVFMNTEAFFGQGTRLTVV.

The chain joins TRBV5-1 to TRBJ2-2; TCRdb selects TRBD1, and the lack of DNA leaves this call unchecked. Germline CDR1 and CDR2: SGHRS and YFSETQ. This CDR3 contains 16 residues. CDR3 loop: CASSLNNRANTGELFF.

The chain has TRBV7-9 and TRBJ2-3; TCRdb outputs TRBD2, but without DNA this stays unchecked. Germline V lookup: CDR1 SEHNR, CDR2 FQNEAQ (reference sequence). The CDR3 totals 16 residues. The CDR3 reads CASSLGGVAGEDTQYF.

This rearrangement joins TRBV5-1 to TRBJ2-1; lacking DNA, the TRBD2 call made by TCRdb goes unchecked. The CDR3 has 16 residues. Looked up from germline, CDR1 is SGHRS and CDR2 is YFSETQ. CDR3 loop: CASTRREGTSNNEQFF.

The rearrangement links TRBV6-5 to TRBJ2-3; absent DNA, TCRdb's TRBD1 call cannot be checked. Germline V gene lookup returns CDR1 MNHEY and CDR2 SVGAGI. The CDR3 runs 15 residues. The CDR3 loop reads CASSLNGDGGYTQYF.

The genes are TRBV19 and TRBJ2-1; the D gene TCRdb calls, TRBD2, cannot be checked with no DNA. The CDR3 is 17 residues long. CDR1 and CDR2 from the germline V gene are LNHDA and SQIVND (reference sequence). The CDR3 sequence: CASSIKWEGRTYNEQFF. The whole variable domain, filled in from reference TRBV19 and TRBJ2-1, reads DGGITQSPKYLFRKEGQNVTLSCEQNLNHDAMYWYRQDPGQGLRLIYYSQIVNDFQKGDIAEGYSVSREKKESFPLTVTSAQKNPTAFYLCASSIKWEGRTYNEQFFGPGTRLTVL.

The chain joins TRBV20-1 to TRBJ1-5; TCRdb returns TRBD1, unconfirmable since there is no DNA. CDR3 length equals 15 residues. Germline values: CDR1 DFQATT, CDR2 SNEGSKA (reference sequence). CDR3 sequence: CSARDRMGGQQPQHF.

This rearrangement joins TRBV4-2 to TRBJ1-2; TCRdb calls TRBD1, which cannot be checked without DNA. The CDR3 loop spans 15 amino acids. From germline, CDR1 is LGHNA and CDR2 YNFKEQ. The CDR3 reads CASSQDPDRGRGYTF.

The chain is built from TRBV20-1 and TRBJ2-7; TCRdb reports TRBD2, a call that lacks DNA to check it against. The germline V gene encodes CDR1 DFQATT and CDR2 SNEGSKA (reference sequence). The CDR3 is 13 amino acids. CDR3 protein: CSASSGRTYEQYF.

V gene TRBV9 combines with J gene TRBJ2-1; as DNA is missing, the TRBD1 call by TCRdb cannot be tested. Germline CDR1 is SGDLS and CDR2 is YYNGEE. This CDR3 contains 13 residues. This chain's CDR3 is CASSPTWGVGQFF.

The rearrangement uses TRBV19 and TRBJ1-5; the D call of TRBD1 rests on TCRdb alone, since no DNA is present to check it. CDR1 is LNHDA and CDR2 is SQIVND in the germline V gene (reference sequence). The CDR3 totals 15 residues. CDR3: CASSRGGTGYQPQHF. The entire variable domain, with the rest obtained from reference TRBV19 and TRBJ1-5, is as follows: DGGITQSPKYLFRKEGQNVTLSCEQNLNHDAMYWYRQDPGQGLRLIYYSQIVNDFQKGDIAEGYSVSREKKESFPLTVTSAQKNPTAFYLCASSRGGTGYQPQHFGDGTRLSIL.

This CDR3 is CASSYHRGWGYTF. The chain joins TRBV6-5 to TRBJ1-2; TCRdb picks TRBD1, but there is no DNA to check that call. CDR3 length: 13 amino acids. Germline values: CDR1 MNHEY, CDR2 SVGAGI.

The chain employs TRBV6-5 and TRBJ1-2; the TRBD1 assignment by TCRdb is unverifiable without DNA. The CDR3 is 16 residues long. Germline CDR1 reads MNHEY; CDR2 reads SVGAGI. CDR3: CASSYRGTGANYGYTF.

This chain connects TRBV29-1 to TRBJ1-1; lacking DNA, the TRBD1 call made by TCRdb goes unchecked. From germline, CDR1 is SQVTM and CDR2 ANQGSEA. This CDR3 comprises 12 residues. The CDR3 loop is CSANPGTAEAFF.

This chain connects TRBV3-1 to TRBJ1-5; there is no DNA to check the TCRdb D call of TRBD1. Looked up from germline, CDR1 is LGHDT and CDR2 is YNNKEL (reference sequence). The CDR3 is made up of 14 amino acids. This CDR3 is CASSQGGGNQPQHF.

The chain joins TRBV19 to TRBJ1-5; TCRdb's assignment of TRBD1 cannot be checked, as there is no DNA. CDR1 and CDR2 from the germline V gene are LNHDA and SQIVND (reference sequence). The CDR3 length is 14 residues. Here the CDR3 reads CASSIDQGYQPQHF.

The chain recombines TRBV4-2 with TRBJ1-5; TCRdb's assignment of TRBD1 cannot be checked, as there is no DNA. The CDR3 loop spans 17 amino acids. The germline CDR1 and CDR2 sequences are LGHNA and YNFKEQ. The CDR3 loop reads CASSQAGTGSSNQPQHF.

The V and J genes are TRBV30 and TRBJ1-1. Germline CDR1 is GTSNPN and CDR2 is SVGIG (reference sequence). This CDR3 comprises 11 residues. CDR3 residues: CACESRSEAFF.